The 16 T cell receptor beta chains presented below share a single source sample, sequenced in a study of T-cell reconstitution after alpha-beta-depleted transplantation in children. Researchers prepared the TCRbeta library using unique molecular identifiers, the study reports. TCRdb processed the PCR reads anew with MiXCR; each CDR3 protein has one entry. The table lists some 300,000 distinct CDR3 sequences, about 9.3% of them singletons, with 2% to 3% in the top ten. Here the sequenced sample was PBMCs from the stem cell graft donor, taken from the stem cell graft. The receptor set was obtained from a human donor who donated a stem cell graft to a child with acute lymphoblastic leukemia.

The DNA for the CDR3 is TGCAGTGCTCCCCCACGGTCGGGGTTCACTGAAGCTTTCTTT. Protein: CSAPPRSGFTEAFF. The chain employs TRBV20-1 and TRBJ1-1; no clear D gene. Trimming shortened V by 5 bases and J by 4 bases, and 17 bases separated the two germline ends. Germline CDR1 is DFQATT and CDR2 is SNEGSKA (reference sequence). CDR3 size: 14 residues.

This clonotype was recorded a few times. This chain joins TRBV20-1 and TRBJ2-7; no clear D. V was trimmed by 7 bases and J by 3 bases, leaving 19 bases between them. The CDR3 covers 14 residues. CDR1 and CDR2 from the germline V gene are DFQATT and SNEGSKA (reference sequence). CDR3 amino acids: CSVRSRISNYEQYF. In DNA, the CDR3 is TGCAGTGTCCGATCCCGGATCTCGAACTACGAGCAGTACTTC.

This chain connects TRBV29-1 to TRBJ2-5, with D tentatively TRBD1 or TRBD2 (5 bases each). Germline CDR1 SQVTM, CDR2 ANQGSEA. This CDR3 is 13 amino acids long. V was clipped by 4 bases and J by 5 bases, with 14 bases between them. DNA of the CDR3: TGCAGCGTTGTGGGGCGGGCCGTGGAGACCCAGTACTTC. This translates into CSVVGRAVETQYF.

The V gene is TRBV7-8, the J gene TRBJ1-2; D may be TRBD1 (6 bases). With 1 base removed from V and 8 bases from J, the gap between germline ends came to 14 bases. The CDR3 runs to 14 residues. Germline CDR1 SGHVS, CDR2 FQNEAQ. CDR3 nucleotide sequence: TGTGCCAGCAGCTTAGACGTACAGGGAAGAGGCTACACCTTC. The encoded protein is CASSLDVQGRGYTF.

The chain carries TRBV5-1 and TRBJ2-3; 10 nucleotides align to TRBD1. CDR3 size: 17 residues. V lost 1 base, J lost 5 bases, and 10 bases stayed unmatched. Germline V CDR1 and CDR2: SGHRS, YFSETQ. In DNA form, the CDR3 reads TGCGCCAGCAGCTTGAAGGCGAGACAGGGGGCCGTAGATACGCAGTATTTT. This gives the protein CASSLKARQGAVDTQYF.

The sample holds a few counts of this clonotype. This chain links TRBV9 with TRBJ1-6; no definite D call. V was shortened by 4 bases and J by 6 bases, with 11 bases between the two germline ends. This CDR3 is built from 14 residues. Per the germline V gene, CDR1 is SGDLS and CDR2 is YYNGEE. For the CDR3, the DNA is TGTGCCAGCAGCTCTCGTACGGGTAATTCACCCCTCCACTTT. Amino acids: CASSSRTGNSPLHF.

This clonotype appeared a few times. The chain combines TRBV7-8 with TRBJ2-5; maybe TRBD2 (6 bases). CDR3 length: 20 residues. The V and J ends lost 1 base and 1 base respectively, with 25 bases between them. Germline V gene data show CDR1 as SGHVS and CDR2 as FQNEAQ. CDR3 loop: CASSLVSVGGGEWTQETQYF. The CDR3 DNA reads TGTGCCAGCAGCTTAGTAAGCGTGGGGGGTGGCGAGTGGACCCAAGAGACCCAGTACTTC.

This clonotype was counted ten times or more. V and J are TRBV7-6 and TRBJ2-7; weak D call: TRBD2 (5 bases). This CDR3 spans 14 amino acids. V lost 6 bases, J lost 0 bases, and 12 bases lay in between. Germline CDR1 and CDR2: SGHVS and FNYEAQ. This CDR3 reads CASRADWNSYEQYF. CDR3 bases: TGTGCCAGCAGGGCGGACTGGAACTCCTACGAGCAGTACTTC.

About this clonotype itself: At one of its ends the junction is not consistent with the germline gene, which may arise from a read error. The rearrangement joins TRBV7-7 to TRBJ2-1; tentative D call: TRBD1 (7 bases). The CDR3 totals 13 residues. Germline V gene lookup returns CDR1 SSHAT and CDR2 FNYEAQ (reference sequence). This CDR3 reads CASSKQGRGEQFF. CDR3 coding DNA: TGTGCTAGCAGCAAACAGGGGCGGGGTGAGCAGTTCTTC.

V gene TRBV11-2 combines with J gene TRBJ2-5, with 13 bases lining up with TRBD2. This CDR3 is 16 amino acids long. Looked up from germline, CDR1 is SGHAT and CDR2 is FQNNGV. J was trimmed by 3 bases and V by 7 bases; bases with no gene match: 8. The CDR3 spells CASTPLGLAGKETQYF. The CDR3 DNA is TGTGCCAGCACTCCATTGGGACTAGCGGGGAAAGAGACCCAGTACTTC.

This clonotype was seen ten or more times. The genes are TRBV7-8 and TRBJ2-5; TRBD1 or TRBD2 may be the D gene (6 bases each). The ends were cut back, 6 bases at V and 5 bases at J, with 13 bases in the middle. Germline assignment: CDR1 SGHVS and CDR2 FQNEAQ. The CDR3 is made up of 13 amino acids. The CDR3 reads CASRAGGGETQYF. CDR3 nucleotide sequence: TGTGCCAGCAGGGCCGGGGGCGGGGAGACCCAGTACTTC.

This clonotype was observed a handful of times. This sequence joins TRBV4-3 and TRBJ2-1; D is undetermined. V lost 1 base and J 5 bases, leaving 12 bases between the germline ends. Germline V lookup: CDR1 LGHNA, CDR2 YSLEER. The CDR3 is 15 residues long. The CDR3 loop is CASSQGRFSDNEQFF. The DNA for the CDR3 is TGCGCCAGCAGCCAAGGCCGTTTTTCCGACAATGAGCAGTTCTTC.

Only a few counts were recorded for this clonotype. The gene calls are TRBV12-3 or TRBV12-4 and TRBJ2-3, with D possibly being TRBD2 (6 bases). The CDR3 is made up of 13 amino acids. V shed 7 bases and J shed 1 base, with 9 bases lying between them. In DNA form, the CDR3 reads TGTGCCAGCATCACTAGCCGCACAGATACGCAGTATTTT. The encoded protein is CASITSRTDTQYF.

The rearrangement links TRBV7-6 to TRBJ2-2; 11 bases are shared with TRBD2. Germline values: CDR1 SGHVS, CDR2 FNYEAQ. This CDR3 is 15 amino acids long. With 6 bases clipped from V and 8 bases from J, the junction kept 8 bases outside the gene matches. CDR3 protein: CASSRSGRASGELFF. DNA of the CDR3: TGTGCCAGCAGTCGTAGCGGGAGGGCCTCTGGGGAGCTGTTTTTT.

This clonotype was observed a few times. The gene calls are TRBV5-8 and TRBJ2-3; D possibly uses TRBD1 or TRBD2 (6 bases each). V lost 6 bases and J lost 0, with 14 bases in between. CDR3 length: 15 residues. The germline V gene has CDR1 SGHTS and CDR2 YDEGEE. The CDR3, as DNA: TGTGCCAGCATGAGGGGGGAAAGAAGCACAGATACGCAGTATTTT. It translates to CASMRGERSTDTQYF.

This clonotype was recorded many times. This sequence joins TRBV10-3 and TRBJ1-5; D uncertain. The CDR3 runs to 13 residues. Trimming shortened V by 6 bases and J by 0 bases, and 6 bases separated the two germline ends. From germline, CDR1 is ENHRY and CDR2 SYGVKD. This CDR3 is CAISPNSNQPQHF. DNA for the CDR3: TGTGCCATCAGCCCGAATAGCAATCAGCCCCAGCATTTT.